This is a list of T cell receptor beta chains from one sample in a study of metastatic and nonmetastatic thyroid tumors. Via MiXCR, TCRdb re-called the PCR reads. The sample consists of about 32,000 clones, roughly 6.8% of them appearing once. Sequencing was done on a sample of blood. These receptors were collected from a female donor with papillary thyroid cancer or a benign thyroid nodule (not recorded which). Some clones in this sample may be carry-over from other donors' samples. Both conserved end residues are part of each CDR3. The D gene is left open where the match is weak. Some rows have no size entry. The others give once, few or many, or a class for an expanded clone.

v_gene	d_gene	j_gene	abundance	CDR3nt	CDR3aa
TRBV5-4	TRBD1	TRBJ1-2	many	TGTGCCAGCAGCTCGGGACAGGGCCCGAAGGGGGTCTATGGCTATACCTTC	CASSSGQGPKGVYGYTF
TRBV12-3/TRBV12-4	TRBD1	TRBJ1-2	many	TGTGCCAGCAGCCTCGGACAGGGCCCTCGTGGCTATGGCTACACCTTC	CASSLGQGPRGYGYTF
TRBV5-1	TRBD2	TRBJ2-3	.	TGCGCCAGCAGATCAGCCGGGACTAGCGGCACAGATACGCATTATTTT	CASRSAGTSGTDTHYF
TRBV7-2	.	TRBJ2-3	.	TGTGCCAGCAGCTTTGTAGGGGGTACAGATACGCAGTATTTT	CASSFVGGTDTQYF
TRBV7-9	TRBD1	TRBJ1-4	many	TGTGCCAGCAGCCGCGGGACAGGGGGCCTAACTAATGAAAAACTGTTTTTT	CASSRGTGGLTNEKLFF
TRBV5-4	.	TRBJ1-1	many	TGTGCCAGCAGATTCCAAGTCCTTAGCAAGAACATGAACACTGAAGCTTTCTTT	CASRFQVLSKNMNTEAFF
TRBV11-2	TRBD1	TRBJ2-7	.	TGTGCCAGCAGCTCGTCCGACAGGGCTGACTACGAGCGGTACTTC	CASSSSDRADYERYF
TRBV5-6	.	TRBJ2-7	.	TGTGCCAGCAGCTTGGGAAGTTCCTCCAACTACGAGCAGTACTTC	CASSLGSSSNYEQYF
TRBV6-2/TRBV6-3	.	TRBJ2-7	many	TGTGCCAGCAGTTATCAGGGGTATGAGGGCTACGAGCAGTACTTC	CASSYQGYEGYEQYF
TRBV5-4	.	TRBJ1-2	.	TGTGCCAGCAGCTCCGCTCCAAACTATGGCTACACCTTC	CASSSAPNYGYTF
TRBV20-1	TRBD1	TRBJ2-7	many	TGCAGTGCTACCGAGACAGGGGCGCCCTACGAGCAGTACTTC	CSATETGAPYEQYF
TRBV12-5	.	TRBJ1-1	many	TGTGCTAGTGGTTTGGTACGATGGGGGGGTAGGAACACTGAAGCTTTCTTT	CASGLVRWGGRNTEAFF
TRBV5-1	TRBD1	TRBJ2-3	many	TGCGCCAGCAGCTACCGGGACAGGGGTTCAGATACGCAGTATTTT	CASSYRDRGSDTQYF
TRBV20-1	.	TRBJ1-4	many	TGCAGTGCTAGTCTAGAGGGGGCTAATGAAAAACTGTTTTTT	CSASLEGANEKLFF
TRBV11-3	.	TRBJ1-1	many	TGTGCCAGCAGCTTAGGGGAGGGGCGGACAAGTGAAGCTTTCTTT	CASSLGEGRTSEAFF
TRBV6-1	TRBD1	TRBJ1-1	few	TGTGCCAGCAGGCGGAATCAGGGGGACACTGAAGCTTTCTTT	CASRRNQGDTEAFF
TRBV4-1	TRBD2	TRBJ2-5	many	TGCGCCAGCAGCCAACCGCGACTAGCGGGGGGCCAGCCCGAGCAGCGGACCCAGTACTTC	CASSQPRLAGGQPEQRTQYF
TRBV20-1	.	TRBJ2-7	many	TGCAGTGCTAAAGTGGGCAGGGGGAGGTACGAGCAGTACTTC	CSAKVGRGRYEQYF
TRBV3-1	TRBD1	TRBJ1-3	many	TGTGCCAGCAGCCAGGACAGGGGCTCTGGAAACACCATATATTTT	CASSQDRGSGNTIYF
TRBV5-1	TRBD1	TRBJ2-5	many	TGCGCCAGCAGCCTCCGACCGACAGGGGGCCAGTGGGAGACCCAGTACTTC	CASSLRPTGGQWETQYF
TRBV27	.	TRBJ1-2	many	TGTGCCAGCAGCTCAGACACCAACTATGGCTACACCTTC	CASSSDTNYGYTF
TRBV7-9	.	TRBJ2-1	many	TGTGCCAGCAGCTTAGCGGACAATGAGCAGTTCTTC	CASSLADNEQFF
TRBV19	.	TRBJ1-5	many	TGTGCCAGTAGTATAATACGGGATAATCAGCCCCAGCATTTT	CASSIIRDNQPQHF
TRBV18	.	TRBJ1-1	many	TGTGCCAGCTCACAAGAAGTATCCAACACTGAAGCTTTCTTT	CASSQEVSNTEAFF
TRBV10-3	.	TRBJ2-1	.	TGTGCCATCAGTGAAGTCGGGGAGCAGTTCTTC	CAISEVGEQFF
TRBV5-4	.	TRBJ1-1	many	TGTGCCAGCAGCCTTGGACATCCGAACACTGAAGCTTTCTTT	CASSLGHPNTEAFF
TRBV7-2	TRBD2	TRBJ2-5	many	TGTGCCAGCAGCTTATTTATCACTAGCGGGGTCGAAGAGACCCAGTACTTC	CASSLFITSGVEETQYF
TRBV12-3/TRBV12-4	.	TRBJ2-1	many	TGTGCCAGCAGTTTCTCGGGGTCTATCTATGAGCAGTTCTTC	CASSFSGSIYEQFF
TRBV7-8	TRBD2	TRBJ2-1	many	TGTGCCAGTACGACGGGAGGAAGTAATGAGCAGTTCTTC	CASTTGGSNEQFF
TRBV9	TRBD2	TRBJ2-2	many	TGTGCCAGCAGCGAGTCAAGCGGGGCATACACCGGGGAGCTGTTTTTT	CASSESSGAYTGELFF
TRBV28	.	TRBJ2-7	many	TGTGCCAGCAGTTCCTTGGACGAGCAGTACTTC	CASSSLDEQYF
TRBV28	.	TRBJ1-5	many	TGTGCCAGCAGTTTTTCCCGACGGGGAGGTCAGCCCCAGCATTTT	CASSFSRRGGQPQHF
TRBV28	TRBD2	TRBJ2-7	many	TGTGCCAGCAGTCCCGGGACTAGCGGGAACGAGCAGTACTTC	CASSPGTSGNEQYF
TRBV27	TRBD1	TRBJ1-5	many	TGTGCCAGCAGTCTAACCCGACAGGGACCGAGCAATCAGCCCCAGCATTTT	CASSLTRQGPSNQPQHF
TRBV6-1	.	TRBJ1-2	many	TGTGCCAGCAGTGAAAACGGAGCGATGAACTATGGCTACACCTTC	CASSENGAMNYGYTF
TRBV7-2	.	TRBJ2-1	many	TGTGCCAGCACCCCGGGTGGGGGAGCCAATGAGCAGTTCTTC	CASTPGGGANEQFF
TRBV28	.	TRBJ1-5	many	TGTGCCAGCATGAGGGGTAGCAATCAGCCCCAGCATTTT	CASMRGSNQPQHF
TRBV27	TRBD2	TRBJ2-7	many	TGTGCCAGCAGTTCCGCGGTGGGGCGGGAGACGACCTACGAGCAGTACTTC	CASSSAVGRETTYEQYF
TRBV4-1	.	TRBJ2-6	many	TGCGCCAGCAGCCAAGACGGGACAAGATTCCTAAGCTCTGGGGCCAACGTCCTGACTTTC	CASSQDGTRFLSSGANVLTF
TRBV20-1	.	TRBJ1-2	many	TGCAGTGCTCTGACTGACCCCTATGGCTACACCTTC	CSALTDPYGYTF
TRBV27	TRBD1	TRBJ2-7	many	TGTGCCAGCAGTCCCCGGACAGGCCGTACCTACGAGCAGTACTTC	CASSPRTGRTYEQYF
TRBV11-1	TRBD1	TRBJ2-5	many	TGTGCCAGCAGCTACGAACCAGGGGGTCAAGAGACCCAGTACTTC	CASSYEPGGQETQYF
TRBV4-3	.	TRBJ1-2	many	TGCGCCAGCAGCCTGGCGTGGTCCCTCTATGGCTACACCTTC	CASSLAWSLYGYTF
TRBV20-1	TRBD2	TRBJ2-3	many	TGCAGTGCTACCCCCCTCCAGCGGGAGGGCCGAGGCACAGATACGCAGTATTTT	CSATPLQREGRGTDTQYF
TRBV30	TRBD1	TRBJ1-5	.	TGTGCCTGGAGTATACCGGGACAGGGGAATCAGCCCAAGCATTTT	CAWSIPGQGNQPKHF
TRBV20-1	.	TRBJ2-3	many	TGCAGTGCTAGAGTACCCTGGCAAACTGGCACAGATACGCAGTATTTT	CSARVPWQTGTDTQYF
TRBV3-1	.	TRBJ2-1	many	TGTGCCAGCAGCCAATTAGGTGGGGATGAGCAGTTCTTC	CASSQLGGDEQFF
TRBV2	TRBD2	TRBJ2-7	many	TGTGCCAGCAGTGAAACAACCGGGACTACCGATCCCTACGAGCAGTACTTC	CASSETTGTTDPYEQYF
TRBV11-2	.	TRBJ2-3	many	TGTGCCAGCAGCTTGCTTGCGGGGGCCATCACAGATACGCAGTATTTT	CASSLLAGAITDTQYF
TRBV20-1	.	TRBJ1-2	many	TGCAGTGCTTTGACAGGACGCGTCCATGGCTACACCTTC	CSALTGRVHGYTF
TRBV20-1	.	TRBJ2-3	many	TGCAGTGCTCCTGCCCCGGATACGCAGTATTTT	CSAPAPDTQYF
TRBV5-1	TRBD1	TRBJ2-7	many	TGCGCCAGCAGCATGGGACAGGGGATCCACGAGCAGTACTTC	CASSMGQGIHEQYF
TRBV20-1	.	TRBJ1-1	many	TGCAGTGCTCCTAAACCGGGGAACACTGAAGCTTTCTTT	CSAPKPGNTEAFF
TRBV5-1	.	TRBJ2-7	many	TGCGCCAGCAGCTTGGTAGTAATGCCGTACGAGCAGTACTTC	CASSLVVMPYEQYF